The following is a T cell receptor (beta chain) sequence with its context. The source of the sample is a study of glioma-infiltrating T cells. About the research overall: Before surgery, glioma patients received dexamethasone for at most six days.

TCR alpha and beta CDR3 regions were amplified from RNA using iRepertoire nested multiplex PCR. Input was 100-400 ng of tissue mRNA or PBMC total RNA. TCRdb called the multiplex PCR reads again in MiXCR, with one record for every CDR3 protein. The top ten hold around 13% of the sample, which has fewer than 500,000 distinct CDR3 sequences, about 40% seen once. There are 14 residues in the CDR3. Germline-derived CDR1 and CDR2 are MGHDK and SYGVNS. V lost 7 bases to trimming and J lost 5 bases; unmatched junction nucleotides: 7. The sequenced material came from glioma tissue, nonneoplastic brain tissue, or PBMCs (not recorded which). This clonotype originated in a human donor with low-grade glioma or glioblastoma, undergoing nonglioma brain surgery, or in good health (not recorded which). This chain connects TRBV25-1 to TRBJ2-5; 10 nucleotides agree with TRBD1. The CDR3 loop is CASNGDRGPETQYF. As DNA, the CDR3 is TGTGCCAGCAATGGGGACAGGGGACCGGAGACCCAGTACTTC.